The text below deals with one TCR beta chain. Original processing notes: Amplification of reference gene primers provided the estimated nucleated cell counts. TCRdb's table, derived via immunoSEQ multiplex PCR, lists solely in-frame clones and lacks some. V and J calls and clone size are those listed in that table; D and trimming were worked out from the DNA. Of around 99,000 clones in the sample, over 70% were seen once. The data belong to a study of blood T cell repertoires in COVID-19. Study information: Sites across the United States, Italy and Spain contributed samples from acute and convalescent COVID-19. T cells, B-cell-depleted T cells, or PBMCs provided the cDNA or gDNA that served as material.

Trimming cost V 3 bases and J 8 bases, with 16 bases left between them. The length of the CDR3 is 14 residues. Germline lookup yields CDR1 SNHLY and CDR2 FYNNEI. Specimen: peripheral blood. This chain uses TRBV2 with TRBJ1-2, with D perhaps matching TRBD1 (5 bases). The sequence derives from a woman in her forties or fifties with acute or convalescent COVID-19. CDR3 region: CASSETGRRGGYTF. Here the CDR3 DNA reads TGTGCCAGCAGTGAGACCGGGAGGCGGGGGGGCTACACCTTC. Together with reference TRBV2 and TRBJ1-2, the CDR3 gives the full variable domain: EPEVTQTPSHQVTQMGQEVILRCVPISNHLYFYWYRQILGQKVEFLVSFYNNEISEKSEIFDDQFSVERPDGSNFTLKIRSTKLEDSAMYFCASSETGRRGGYTFGSGTRLTVV.